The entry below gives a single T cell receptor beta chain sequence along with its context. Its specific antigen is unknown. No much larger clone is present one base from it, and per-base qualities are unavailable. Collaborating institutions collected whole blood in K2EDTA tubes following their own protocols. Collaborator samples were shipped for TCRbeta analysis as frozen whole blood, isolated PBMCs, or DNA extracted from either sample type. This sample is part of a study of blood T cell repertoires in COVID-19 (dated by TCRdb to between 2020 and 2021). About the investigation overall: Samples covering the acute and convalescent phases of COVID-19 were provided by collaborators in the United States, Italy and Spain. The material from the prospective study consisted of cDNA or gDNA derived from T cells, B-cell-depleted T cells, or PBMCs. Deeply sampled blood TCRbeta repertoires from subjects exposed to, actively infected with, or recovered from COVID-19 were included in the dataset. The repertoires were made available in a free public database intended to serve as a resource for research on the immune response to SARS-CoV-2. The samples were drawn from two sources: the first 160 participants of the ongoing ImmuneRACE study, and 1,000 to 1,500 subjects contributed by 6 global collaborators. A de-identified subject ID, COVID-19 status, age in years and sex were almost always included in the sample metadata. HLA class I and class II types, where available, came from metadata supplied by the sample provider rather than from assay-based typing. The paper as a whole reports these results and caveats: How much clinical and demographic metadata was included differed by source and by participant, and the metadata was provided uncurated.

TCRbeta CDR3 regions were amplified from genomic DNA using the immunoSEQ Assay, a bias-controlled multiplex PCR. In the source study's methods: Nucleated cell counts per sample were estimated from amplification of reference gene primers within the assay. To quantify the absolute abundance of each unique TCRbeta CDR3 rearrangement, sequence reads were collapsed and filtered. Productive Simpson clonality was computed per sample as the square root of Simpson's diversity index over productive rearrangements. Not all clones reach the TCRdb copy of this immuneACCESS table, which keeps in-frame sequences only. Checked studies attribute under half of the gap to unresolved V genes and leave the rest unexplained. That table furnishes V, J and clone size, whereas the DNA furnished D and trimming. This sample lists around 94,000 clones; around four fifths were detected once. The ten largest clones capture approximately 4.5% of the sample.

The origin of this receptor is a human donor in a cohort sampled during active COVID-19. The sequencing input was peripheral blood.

The CDR3 reads as follows: CASSIRGSNQPQHF. The nucleotide sequence reads TGTGCCAGTAGTATAAGGGGTAGCAATCAGCCCCAGCATTTT. The sequence is built from TRBV19 and TRBJ1-5; the D segment could be TRBD1, given 5 matching bases. Via the germline V gene (reference sequence), CDR1 is LNHDA and CDR2 SQIVND. V lost 2 bases and J lost 0 bases; the stretch between them is 5 bases long. From its cysteine to its phenylalanine, the CDR3 spans 14 amino acids. Left in the record is the CDR3 DNA by itself, 42 bases read in frame from the first base.